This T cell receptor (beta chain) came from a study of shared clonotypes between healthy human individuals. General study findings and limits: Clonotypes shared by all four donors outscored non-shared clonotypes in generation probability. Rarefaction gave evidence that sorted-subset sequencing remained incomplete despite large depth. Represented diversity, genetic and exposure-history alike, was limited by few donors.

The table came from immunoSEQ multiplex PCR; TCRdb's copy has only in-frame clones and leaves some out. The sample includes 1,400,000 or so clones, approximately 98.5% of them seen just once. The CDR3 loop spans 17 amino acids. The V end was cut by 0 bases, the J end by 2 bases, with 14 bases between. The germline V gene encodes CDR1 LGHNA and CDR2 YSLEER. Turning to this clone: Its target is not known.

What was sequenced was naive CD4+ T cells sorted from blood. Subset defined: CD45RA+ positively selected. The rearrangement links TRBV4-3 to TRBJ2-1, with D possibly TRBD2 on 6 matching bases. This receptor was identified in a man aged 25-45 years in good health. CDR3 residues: CASSQEISGVTYNEQFF. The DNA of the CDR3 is TGCGCCAGCAGCCAAGAAATTAGCGGCGTAACCTACAATGAGCAGTTCTTC.